The 26 T cell receptor beta chains in this list originate from one sample, sequenced in a study of STAT5B mutations in CD4+ large granular lymphocyte leukemia. Some clones are missing from TCRdb's copy, which holds only in-frame ones; the method was immunoSEQ multiplex PCR. The sample yields tens of thousands of clones, 70% to 75% seen once. Sequencing was carried out using CD4+ T cells from blood buffy coats. Every receptor here comes from a human donor in good health.

This sequence joins TRBV11-2 and TRBJ2-2; D gene unclear. Germline V lookup: CDR1 SGHAT, CDR2 FQNNGV. CDR3 size: 15 residues. The V and J ends lost 1 base and 4 bases respectively, with 10 bases between them. CDR3 loop: CASSLVAGTTGELFF. DNA for the CDR3: TGTGCCAGCAGCTTAGTGGCCGGTACCACCGGGGAGCTGTTTTTT.

The rearrangement links TRBV4-3 to TRBJ2-3; TRBD2 matches 9 bases. The CDR3 has 15 amino acids. V was clipped by 1 base and J by 4 bases; unmatched bases: 3. Looked up from germline, CDR1 is LGHNA and CDR2 is YSLEER. In DNA form, the CDR3 reads TGCGCCAGCAGCCAAGGCGGGAGGGCCTCAGATACGCAGTATTTT. Translating gives CASSQGGRASDTQYF.

There are a few counts of this clone. The chain employs TRBV7-2 and TRBJ1-6; 7 bases line up with TRBD1. Germline-derived CDR1 and CDR2 are SGHTA and FQGNSA. The CDR3 is 14 amino acids. V was pared by 4 bases and J by 8 bases, with 5 bases of the junction left unmatched. This CDR3 reads CASSSRTGDSPLHF. CDR3 bases: TGTGCCAGCAGCTCACGAACAGGGGATTCACCCCTCCACTTT.

This clone was seen just once. The rearrangement joins TRBV6-1 to TRBJ2-1; a weak D match, TRBD1 (6 bases). Germline lookup yields CDR1 MNHNS and CDR2 SASEGT. V shed 6 bases and J shed 4 bases, with 10 bases lying between them. The CDR3 extends over 13 amino acids. CDR3 loop: CASSRTAYNEQFF. Here the CDR3 DNA reads TGTGCCAGCAGCCGGACAGCTTACAATGAGCAGTTCTTC.

This clone occurred a few times. The chain carries TRBV29-1 and TRBJ2-7; 14 bases fit TRBD2. After removal of 5 bases from V and 0 bases from J, the junction contained 9 bases not matched to a gene. The CDR3 loop spans 17 amino acids. CDR1 and CDR2 from the germline V gene are SQVTM and ANQGSEA. CDR3 sequence: CSVRTSGRFGSSYEQYF. The CDR3 bases are TGCAGCGTTCGGACTAGCGGGAGGTTCGGGAGCTCCTACGAGCAGTACTTC.

This clone was found once. The chain employs TRBV6-5 and TRBJ1-6; D call uncertain. Trimming removed 4 bases from V and 6 bases from J, with 10 bases in between. CDR3 length: 14 amino acids. Germline V lookup: CDR1 MNHEY, CDR2 SVGAGI. The CDR3 DNA reads as TGTGCCAGCAGTTCGGCAGCTTTTAATTCACCCCTCCACTTT. This sequence encodes CASSSAAFNSPLHF.

The chain uses TRBV27 and TRBJ1-5, with TRBD1 matching 8 bases. The CDR3 runs 16 residues. V shed 8 bases and J 3 bases; nucleotides not matched to a gene: 12. The V gene's germline CDR1 is MNHEY and CDR2 SMNVEV (reference sequence). In nucleotides, the CDR3 is TGTGCCAGCGCGGGCAGGGGGCGACCCGTCAATCAGCCCCAGCATTTT. Amino acid sequence: CASAGRGRPVNQPQHF.

The chain carries TRBV7-2 and TRBJ1-2, with 7 bases aligning to TRBD1. The CDR3 runs to 14 residues. Germline assignment: CDR1 SGHTA and CDR2 FQGNSA. Unmatched junction bases numbered 5, after V lost 5 bases and J lost 2 bases. The CDR3 sequence is CASSPMTGNYGYTF. The CDR3, as DNA: TGTGCCAGCAGCCCTATGACAGGGAACTATGGCTACACCTTC.

The V and J genes are TRBV18 and TRBJ2-7; D is undetermined. The germline V and J ends were trimmed by 3 bases and 2 bases, with 8 bases remaining between them. The CDR3 sequence is 13 residues long. Germline CDR1 and CDR2: KGHSH and LQKENI. CDR3 protein: CASSPAVTYEQYF. The CDR3 DNA reads TGTGCCAGCTCACCTGCGGTAACCTACGAGCAGTACTTC.

This clone appeared a single time. The chain couples TRBV5-8 to TRBJ1-5, with 9 bases that match TRBD1. The J segment lost 6 bases and the V segment lost 3 bases, leaving 4 bases of the junction unmatched. The CDR3 is 14 amino acids. The V gene's germline CDR1 is SGHTS and CDR2 YDEGEE. The CDR3 bases are TGTGCCAGCAGCTCGGGACAGGGCACTCAGCCCCAGCATTTT. Its translation is CASSSGQGTQPQHF. The variable domain in full, with the rest retrieved from reference TRBV5-8 and TRBJ1-5, is EAGVTQSPTHLIKTRGQQATLRCSPISGHTSVYWYQQALGLGLQFLLWYDEGEERNRGNFPPRFSGRQFPNYSSELNVNALELEDSALYLCASSSGQGTQPQHFGDGTRLSIL.

This clone was seen only once. The gene calls are TRBV11-2 and TRBJ2-1; perhaps TRBD1 as D (6 bases). V lost 3 bases and J lost 4, with 19 bases in between. The CDR3 has 17 amino acids. The germline V gene encodes CDR1 SGHAT and CDR2 FQNNGV. The CDR3 DNA follows: TGTGCCAGCAGCTTCAGGCCTCCTGGGACAAGATACAATGAGCAGTTCTTC. Translated: CASSFRPPGTRYNEQFF.

This chain connects TRBV5-4 to TRBJ2-3; TRBD1 aligns across 7 bases. V gave up 3 bases and J gave up 4 bases; unmatched junction bases: 11. The CDR3 length is 16 residues. Germline loops: CDR1 SGHNT, CDR2 YYREEE (reference sequence). The CDR3 region has the DNA TGTGCCAGCAGCTACCCAAGACAGGGAGCGGCAGATACGCAGTATTTT. This translates into CASSYPRQGAADTQYF.

The chain is built from TRBV6-1 and TRBJ2-7, with 8 positions matching TRBD1. Unmatched junction bases numbered 7, after V lost 3 bases and J lost 6 bases. This CDR3 region has 14 residues. Per the germline V gene, CDR1 is MNHNS and CDR2 is SASEGT. CDR3 amino acids: CASSEYSTGGEQYF. The CDR3 coding sequence is TGTGCCAGCAGTGAGTACTCTACAGGGGGCGAGCAGTACTTC.

In this sample, this clone turned up a few times. This sequence joins TRBV10-1 and TRBJ2-2; D is ambiguous. The germline gives CDR1 WNHNN, CDR2 SYGVQD (reference sequence). The CDR3 has 12 amino acids. Trimming took 3 bases from V and 6 from J, leaving 5 bases between them. Here the CDR3 reads CASSDPAGELFF. The CDR3 nucleotides are TGCGCCAGCAGTGATCCCGCCGGGGAGCTGTTTTTT.

This chain uses TRBV4-1 with TRBJ1-1, with TRBD1 as a possible D gene (5 bases). This CDR3 contains 16 residues. Per germline, CDR1 MGHRA and CDR2 YSYEKL. With 3 bases removed from V and 0 bases from J, the gap between germline ends came to 14 bases. The CDR3 is CASSQALTALNTEAFF. The CDR3 DNA reads TGCGCCAGCAGCCAGGCCCTGACAGCCTTGAACACTGAAGCTTTCTTT.

The chain is built from TRBV13 and TRBJ2-7, with TRBD2 identical over 8 bases. The CDR3 spans 15 residues. The trim removed 2 bases at V and 3 bases at J, leaving 6 bases unmatched. Germline V gene lookup returns CDR1 PRHDT and CDR2 FYEKMQ (reference sequence). The CDR3 sequence: CASSLRGRNGYEQYF. Written as DNA, the CDR3 is TGTGCCAGCAGCTTACGCGGGAGGAACGGCTACGAGCAGTACTTC.

V gene TRBV7-9 combines with J gene TRBJ2-1; TRBD2 matches 10 bases. J lost 7 bases, V lost 11 bases, and 8 bases had no gene match. This CDR3 region has 13 residues. Germline V gives CDR1 SEHNR, CDR2 FQNEAQ (reference sequence). DNA for the CDR3: TGTGCCGGGGAGCGGGAGGGCGGGAATGAGCAGTTCTTC. Protein product: CAGEREGGNEQFF.

CDR3 loop: CASSYLSGRTDTQYF. CDR3 sequence (DNA): TGTGCCAGCTCGTACCTTAGCGGGCGCACAGATACGCAGTATTTT. This chain joins TRBV18 and TRBJ2-3; 7 nucleotides align to TRBD2. Germline CDR1 reads KGHSH; CDR2 reads LQKENI. The V and J ends lost 6 bases and 1 base, in that order; junction bases with no gene match: 7. CDR3 size: 15 residues.

The V gene is TRBV29-1, the J gene TRBJ2-7, with D perhaps matching TRBD1 or TRBD2 (6 bases each). The CDR3 spans 14 residues. With 0 bases removed from V and 6 bases from J, the gap between germline ends came to 15 bases. Germline V gene data show CDR1 as SQVTM and CDR2 as ANQGSEA. This chain's CDR3 is CSVEDRGGRGEQYF. The CDR3 DNA follows: TGCAGCGTTGAAGATCGAGGGGGGCGCGGCGAGCAGTACTTC.

The rearrangement joins TRBV18 to TRBJ2-7, with D hard to call. Trimming cost V 2 bases and J 3 bases, with 8 bases left between them. Germline V gene sequence: CDR1 KGHSH, CDR2 LQKENI. CDR3 length equals 13 residues. CDR3: CASSPSIGYEQYF. The CDR3 DNA follows: TGTGCCAGCTCACCAAGCATTGGCTACGAGCAGTACTTC. Complete variable domain (other parts from reference TRBV18 and TRBJ2-7): NAGVMQNPRHLVRRRGQEARLRCSPMKGHSHVYWYRQLPEEGLKFMVYLQKENIIDESGMPKERFSAEFPKEGPSILRIQQVVRGDSAAYFCASSPSIGYEQYFGPGTRLTVT.

The chain employs TRBV2 and TRBJ1-5; D is unresolved. The CDR3 has 13 residues. Looked up from germline, CDR1 is SNHLY and CDR2 is FYNNEI. V lost 5 bases to trimming and J lost 4 bases, with 9 bases between them. The DNA of the CDR3 is TGTGCCAGCAGTACGGACGGGAATCAGCCCCAGCATTTT. Amino acids: CASSTDGNQPQHF.

The CDR3 nucleotides are TGTGCCAGCAGTTTATTGGGGGGCTCGTCCTACGAGCAGTACTTC. Translated: CASSLLGGSSYEQYF. The gene calls are TRBV28 and TRBJ2-7, with D tentatively TRBD1 or TRBD2 (6 bases each). Deletions cut 1 base from V and 1 base from J, with 11 bases between. CDR1 and CDR2 from the germline V gene are MDHEN and SYDVKM. The CDR3 has 15 amino acids.

This clone was found once. This chain joins TRBV7-6 and TRBJ2-7, with TRBD2 matching 12 bases. Unmatched junction bases numbered 5, after V lost 1 base and J lost 4 bases. From germline, CDR1 is SGHVS and CDR2 FNYEAQ. This CDR3 spans 16 amino acids. CDR3 amino acids: CASSLGTSGVRYEQYF. CDR3 coding DNA: TGTGCCAGCAGCTTAGGGACTAGCGGGGTTCGTTACGAGCAGTACTTC.

The rearrangement joins TRBV2 to TRBJ2-1; 7 bases fit TRBD2. Germline CDR1 reads SNHLY; CDR2 reads FYNNEI. CDR3 length: 12 residues. J lost 7 bases, V lost 4 bases, and 1 base had no gene match. The CDR3 bases are TGTGCCAGCAGTGTGGGGGGGAATGAGCAGTTCTTC. Translated: CASSVGGNEQFF.

This clone showed up just a few times. The chain uses TRBV5-4 and TRBJ1-6; D uncertain. The V end was cut by 5 bases, the J end by 1 base, with 10 bases between. The CDR3 has 15 residues. The germline gives CDR1 SGHNT, CDR2 YYREEE (reference sequence). The CDR3 coding sequence is TGTGCCAGCAGGTTTGGAGTGTCCTATAATTCACCCCTCCACTTT. Residues: CASRFGVSYNSPLHF.

The chain employs TRBV7-2 and TRBJ2-2; 10 bases fit TRBD1. The CDR3 runs to 18 residues. V gave up 6 bases and J gave up 0 bases; unmatched junction bases: 10. Per germline, CDR1 SGHTA and CDR2 FQGNSA. CDR3 region: CASRLRDRGYSNTGELFF. Written as DNA, the CDR3 is TGTGCCAGCAGGCTTAGGGACAGGGGTTATTCGAACACCGGGGAGCTGTTTTTT.